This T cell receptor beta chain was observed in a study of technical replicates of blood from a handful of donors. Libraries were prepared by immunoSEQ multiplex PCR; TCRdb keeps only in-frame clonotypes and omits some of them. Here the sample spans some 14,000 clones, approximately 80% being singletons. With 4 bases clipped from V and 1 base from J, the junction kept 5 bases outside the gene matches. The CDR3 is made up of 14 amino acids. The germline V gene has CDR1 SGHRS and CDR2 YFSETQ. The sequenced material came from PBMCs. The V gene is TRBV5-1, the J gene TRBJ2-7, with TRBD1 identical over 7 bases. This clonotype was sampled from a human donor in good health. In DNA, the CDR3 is TGCGCCAGCAGCCATGGACAGGTTTCCTACGAGCAGTACTTC. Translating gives CASSHGQVSYEQYF. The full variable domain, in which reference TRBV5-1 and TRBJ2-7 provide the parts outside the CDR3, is KAGVTQTPRYLIKTRGQQVTLSCSPISGHRSVSWYQQTPGQGLQFLFEYFSETQRNKGNFPGRFSGRQFSNSRSEMNVSTLELGDSALYLCASSHGQVSYEQYFGPGTRLTVT.